A single sample is the source of the 29 T cell receptor beta chains below, sequenced in a study of T-cell reconstitution after alpha-beta-depleted transplantation in children. During its preparation, the TCRbeta library received unique molecular identifiers. TCRdb reprocessed the PCR reads via MiXCR and lists one record per CDR3 protein. The sample consists of about 540,000 distinct CDR3 sequences, about 18% of them appearing once. This material consisted of PBMCs from the stem cell graft donor, taken from the stem cell graft. These receptors came from a human donor who donated a stem cell graft to a child with acute lymphoblastic leukemia.

In this sample, this clonotype turned up a few times. The rearrangement links TRBV18 to TRBJ2-7, with TRBD1 as a possible D gene (5 bases). This CDR3 is 13 amino acids long. V was trimmed by 3 bases and J by 5 bases, leaving 11 bases between them. Germline lookup yields CDR1 KGHSH and CDR2 LQKENI. This chain's CDR3 is CASSPVRAHEQYF. Written as DNA, the CDR3 is TGTGCCAGCTCACCGGTCAGGGCCCACGAGCAGTACTTC.

This clonotype was detected only a few times. The genes are TRBV4-1 and TRBJ2-7; D is unclear. V lost 1 base and J 0 bases, leaving 4 bases between the germline ends. CDR3 size: 13 residues. Germline V gene lookup returns CDR1 MGHRA and CDR2 YSYEKL. CDR3 nucleotide sequence: TGCGCCAGCAGCCAAGGTATCTCCTACGAGCAGTACTTC. Translation: CASSQGISYEQYF.

This clonotype came up a few times. In DNA form, the CDR3 reads TGTGCCAGCAGCCCCAAATCTAGTCCAGGGCTCCAGACCCAGTACTTC. It codes for CASSPKSSPGLQTQYF. The V and J genes are TRBV9 and TRBJ2-5, with a possible D match to TRBD1 (5 bases). Germline-derived CDR1 and CDR2 are SGDLS and YYNGEE. Trimming removed 4 bases at V and 6 bases at J, with 22 bases between. The CDR3 is made up of 16 amino acids.

The chain recombines TRBV7-3 with TRBJ2-1; TRBD1 agrees at 10 bases. The CDR3 sequence is 14 residues long. Germline-derived CDR1 and CDR2 are SGHTA and FQGTGA. J was trimmed by 7 bases and V by 6 bases; bases with no gene match: 6. The DNA for the CDR3 is TGTGCCAGCAGACCGGGACAGGGGTTAAATGAGCAGTTCTTC. Protein sequence: CASRPGQGLNEQFF. The full variable domain, its missing parts supplied by reference TRBV7-3 and TRBJ2-1, is GAGVSQTPSNKVTEKGKYVELRCDPISGHTALYWYRQSLGQGPEFLIYFQGTGAADDSGLPNDRFFAVRPEGSVSTLKIQRTERGDSAVYLCASRPGQGLNEQFFGPGTRLTVL.

This clonotype was counted between two and nine times. The chain combines TRBV6-4 with TRBJ1-6; maybe TRBD1 (6 bases). The CDR3 spans 15 residues. Trimming cost V 4 bases and J 10 bases, with 17 bases left between them. CDR1 is MRHNA, CDR2 SNTAGT, per germline. The CDR3 reads CASSVSGRQGSPLHF. For the CDR3, the DNA is TGTGCCAGCAGTGTTTCCGGGAGGCAGGGGTCACCCCTCCACTTT.

This chain links TRBV6-5 with TRBJ1-1; no definite D call. The CDR3 extends over 15 amino acids. Per the germline V gene, CDR1 is MNHEY and CDR2 is SVGAGI. V was pared by 2 bases and J by 5 bases, with 15 bases between. The CDR3: CASSYGLGVKTEAFF. The DNA for the CDR3 is TGTGCCAGCAGTTACGGGCTTGGGGTAAAAACTGAAGCTTTCTTT.

This clonotype appeared a few times. The chain uses TRBV18 and TRBJ2-5; D unclear. The V end lost 2 bases, the J end lost 5 bases, and 9 bases lay between the germline ends. Looked up from germline, CDR1 is KGHSH and CDR2 is LQKENI. The CDR3 runs 13 residues. CDR3 in DNA: TGTGCCAGCTCACCAGGGATTGAGGAGACCCAGTACTTC. It translates to CASSPGIEETQYF.

The gene calls are TRBV11-2 and TRBJ2-5; 14 bases agree with TRBD2. This CDR3 region has 17 residues. Looked up from germline, CDR1 is SGHAT and CDR2 is FQNNGV. V shed 5 bases, J shed 3 bases, and the junction held 8 bases outside the gene matches. The CDR3 is CASSPGLAGVQEETQYF. DNA for the CDR3: TGTGCCAGCAGCCCGGGACTAGCGGGAGTTCAGGAAGAGACCCAGTACTTC.

The chain links TRBV9 to TRBJ1-2, with D possibly being TRBD1 (5 bases). V lost 4 bases and J 4 bases, leaving 23 bases between the germline ends. CDR1 SGDLS and CDR2 YYNGEE come from the germline V gene. The CDR3 extends over 17 amino acids. The CDR3 nucleotides read TGTGCCAGCAGCCCCACGGGGGGGATTTTAGATAGCTATGGCTACACCTTC. Protein: CASSPTGGILDSYGYTF.

CDR3 DNA: TGTGCCAGCAGAAACCCGCCAAAGCCTGGAAACACCATATATTTT. It is translated as CASRNPPKPGNTIYF. This chain uses TRBV6-5 with TRBJ1-3, with D unclear. This CDR3 has 15 amino acids. Germline assignment: CDR1 MNHEY and CDR2 SVGAGI. Trimming stripped 6 bases from V and 2 bases from J, with 14 bases between.

The chain joins TRBV20-1 to TRBJ2-1, with a tentative D call TRBD1 (6 bases). Germline assignment: CDR1 DFQATT and CDR2 SNEGSKA (reference sequence). CDR3 length: 16 amino acids. Between the trimmed V and J ends, which lost 0 bases and 0 bases, there was a span of 12 bases. CDR3 region: CSARDPDRDSYNEQFF. The DNA for the CDR3 is TGCAGTGCTAGAGACCCGGACAGAGACTCCTACAATGAGCAGTTCTTC.

This clonotype was recorded a few times. This chain links TRBV27 with TRBJ2-7, with D possibly being TRBD1 or TRBD2 (5 bases each). Trimming pared 5 bases from V and 5 bases from J, leaving 10 bases between. Germline V gene sequence: CDR1 MNHEY, CDR2 SMNVEV (reference sequence). The CDR3 has 12 amino acids. CDR3 in amino acids: CASSPGQDEQYF. CDR3 nucleotide sequence: TGTGCCAGCAGTCCGGGGCAGGACGAGCAGTACTTC.

This clonotype was seen a few times. As DNA, the CDR3 is TGCAGTACAGGGACTAGCGGGAACACAAACATTCAGTACTTC. Residues: CSTGTSGNTNIQYF. The chain joins TRBV20-1 to TRBJ2-4; 13 bases align to TRBD2. Germline trimming cut 8 bases from V and 6 bases from J; bases unmatched to any gene: 7. This CDR3 contains 14 residues. Looked up from germline, CDR1 is DFQATT and CDR2 is SNEGSKA (reference sequence).

The rearrangement uses TRBV9 and TRBJ2-1; weak D call: TRBD2 (5 bases). The germline V gene encodes CDR1 SGDLS and CDR2 YYNGEE. This CDR3 region has 15 residues. The V gene lost 0 bases and the J gene lost 8 bases, with 15 bases spanning the gap. DNA of the CDR3: TGTGCCAGCAGCGTAGGCGGGTCCCCCGGTGATGAGCAGTTCTTC. Protein sequence: CASSVGGSPGDEQFF.

This clonotype came up many times. The V call is TRBV20-1, the J call TRBJ2-1, with 9 nucleotides matching TRBD2. This CDR3 spans 15 amino acids. Germline V gene lookup returns CDR1 DFQATT and CDR2 SNEGSKA (reference sequence). The ends lost 0 bases at V and 8 bases at J; junction bases unmatched: 8. The CDR3 DNA sequence: TGCAGTGCTAGAGATCGGGGACTAGCTCTCCATGAGCAGTTCTTC. Translated: CSARDRGLALHEQFF.

The rearrangement uses TRBV6-1 and TRBJ2-6; no definite D call. V gave up 8 bases and J gave up 0 bases, with 11 bases separating them. The length of the CDR3 is 15 residues. Germline V gene sequence: CDR1 MNHNS, CDR2 SASEGT. CDR3 DNA: TGTGCCAGCGGAAGACGCACCTCTGGGGCCAACGTCCTGACTTTC. Amino acids: CASGRRTSGANVLTF.

This clonotype has just a few counts. The V call is TRBV7-3, the J call TRBJ2-1, with 11 positions matching TRBD1. CDR1 is SGHTA and CDR2 is FQGTGA in the germline V gene. The CDR3 sequence is 17 residues long. Trimming at V came to 5 bases and at J to 2 bases, leaving 8 bases not matched to a gene. The CDR3 reads CASSPRTGGFPYNEQFF. CDR3 in DNA: TGTGCCAGCAGCCCGCGGACAGGGGGCTTTCCCTACAATGAGCAGTTCTTC. Full variable domain (outside the CDR3, taken from reference TRBV7-3 and TRBJ2-1): GAGVSQTPSNKVTEKGKYVELRCDPISGHTALYWYRQSLGQGPEFLIYFQGTGAADDSGLPNDRFFAVRPEGSVSTLKIQRTERGDSAVYLCASSPRTGGFPYNEQFFGPGTRLTVL.

The J gene is TRBJ2-7, the V gene TRBV28, with 8 bases lining up with TRBD1. Germline V CDR1 and CDR2: MDHEN, SYDVKM. The CDR3 has 14 amino acids. Trimming at V came to 4 bases and at J to 2 bases, leaving 4 bases not matched to a gene. CDR3 in DNA: TGTGCCAGCAGTTCCCTGACAGGGGCCTACGAGCAGTACTTC. Translating it yields CASSSLTGAYEQYF.

Concerning this clonotype itself: The conserved phenylalanine or tryptophan normally closing the CDR3 is absent here, so this likely arose from a read error. The chain employs TRBV7-8 and TRBJ2-3; D possibly matches TRBD1 or TRBD2 (5 bases each). The V and J ends lost 6 bases and 2 bases respectively, with 12 bases between them. Germline CDR1 is SGHVS and CDR2 is FQNEAQ. The CDR3 loop spans 14 amino acids. CDR3 nucleotide sequence: TGTGCCAGCAGTCCGGGACGTTTCACAGATACGCAGTATTTG. It is translated as CASSPGRFTDTQYL.

The table lists this clonotype with many counts. This chain connects TRBV15 to TRBJ2-2, with D tentatively TRBD2 (5 bases). Deletions cut 4 bases from V and 5 bases from J, with 5 bases between. Germline CDR1 LNHNV, CDR2 YYDKDF (reference sequence). The CDR3 is 12 residues long. The CDR3 nucleotides are TGTGCCACCAGCACGGGGACCGGGGAGCTGTTTTTT. Amino acid sequence: CATSTGTGELFF.

This clonotype was detected many times. V and J are TRBV25-1 and TRBJ2-3; possible D gene TRBD1, 6 bases. Germline assignment: CDR1 MGHDK and CDR2 SYGVNS. V was shortened by 3 bases and J by 2 bases, with 15 bases between the two germline ends. The CDR3 extends over 16 amino acids. The CDR3 protein is CASSDTGSEYTDTQYF. In nucleotides, the CDR3 is TGTGCCAGCAGTGATACAGGGAGCGAATACACAGATACGCAGTATTTT. Complete variable domain (other parts from reference TRBV25-1 and TRBJ2-3): EADIYQTPRYLVIGTGKKITLECSQTMGHDKMYWYQQDPGMELHLIHYSYGVNSTEKGDLSSESTVSRIRTEHFPLTLESARPSHTSQYLCASSDTGSEYTDTQYFGPGTRLTVL.

This clonotype was observed a handful of times. V and J are TRBV3-1 and TRBJ2-3, with 15 bases lining up with TRBD2. From germline, CDR1 is LGHDT and CDR2 YNNKEL (reference sequence). The CDR3 has 21 amino acids. Unmatched junction bases numbered 10, after V lost 0 bases and J lost 0 bases. In nucleotides, the CDR3 is TGTGCCAGCAGCCAAGAAGGGCTTGGACTAGCGGGAGGGATTAGCACAGATACGCAGTATTTT. Amino acid sequence: CASSQEGLGLAGGISTDTQYF.

The genes are TRBV15 and TRBJ2-1, with a tentative D call TRBD2 (6 bases). V was cut by 4 bases and J by 0 bases, with 13 bases left in between. Germline V gives CDR1 LNHNV, CDR2 YYDKDF (reference sequence). This CDR3 is 16 amino acids long. CDR3 sequence: CATSTQRTNSYNEQFF. CDR3 nucleotides: TGTGCCACCAGCACCCAGCGGACTAACTCCTACAATGAGCAGTTCTTC.

The chain is built from TRBV5-1 and TRBJ2-7; 7 nucleotides align to TRBD2. Germline lookup yields CDR1 SGHRS and CDR2 YFSETQ. V shed 3 bases and J 3 bases; nucleotides not matched to a gene: 18. CDR3 size: 18 residues. In DNA form, the CDR3 reads TGCGCCAGCAGCTCCCGAGCCGGCGGGAGAGGCTCCGGCTACGAGCAGTACTTC. Residues: CASSSRAGGRGSGYEQYF.

This chain connects TRBV5-1 to TRBJ2-4, with D maybe TRBD2 (6 bases). Germline V gene sequence: CDR1 SGHRS, CDR2 YFSETQ. This CDR3 spans 13 amino acids. V was cut by 6 bases and J by 8 bases, with 15 bases left in between. The CDR3 reads CASTPGSGYIQYF. The CDR3 DNA follows: TGCGCCAGCACCCCCGGGAGTGGGTACATTCAGTACTTC.

The chain has TRBV9 and TRBJ2-1; 7 nucleotides align to TRBD1. Germline CDR1 SGDLS, CDR2 YYNGEE. CDR3 length equals 12 residues. The V gene end was trimmed by 3 bases and the J gene end by 9 bases; junction bases not matched to a gene: 3. The DNA for the CDR3 is TGTGCCAGCAGCGAACAGGGGCCTGAGCAGTTCTTC. This encodes CASSEQGPEQFF.

In this sample, this clonotype turned up a few times. The rearrangement links TRBV20-1 to TRBJ2-1; TRBD2 is a possible D gene (6 bases). Germline V gene data show CDR1 as DFQATT and CDR2 as SNEGSKA (reference sequence). The V and J ends lost 3 bases and 2 bases respectively, with 11 bases between them. The CDR3 sequence is 14 residues long. The CDR3 DNA is TGCAGTGCTAGGGGGGGAATAGCCTACAATGAGCAGTTCTTC. Translated: CSARGGIAYNEQFF.

This chain uses TRBV2 with TRBJ2-5, with unresolved D. This CDR3 region has 12 residues. Germline V gives CDR1 SNHLY, CDR2 FYNNEI. V shed 7 bases and J shed 5 bases, with 11 bases lying between them. The CDR3 spells CASTLTAETQYF. The CDR3 nucleotides read TGTGCCAGCACTCTCACTGCGGAGACCCAGTACTTC.

The genes are TRBV7-9 and TRBJ1-4; tentative D call: TRBD1 (6 bases). This CDR3 spans 15 amino acids. Germline values: CDR1 SEHNR, CDR2 FQNEAQ (reference sequence). Between the trimmed V and J ends, which lost 4 bases and 8 bases, there was a span of 17 bases. CDR3 in amino acids: CASSSPTGLDEKLFF. DNA of the CDR3: TGTGCCAGCAGCTCCCCAACAGGGTTGGACGAAAAACTGTTTTTT.